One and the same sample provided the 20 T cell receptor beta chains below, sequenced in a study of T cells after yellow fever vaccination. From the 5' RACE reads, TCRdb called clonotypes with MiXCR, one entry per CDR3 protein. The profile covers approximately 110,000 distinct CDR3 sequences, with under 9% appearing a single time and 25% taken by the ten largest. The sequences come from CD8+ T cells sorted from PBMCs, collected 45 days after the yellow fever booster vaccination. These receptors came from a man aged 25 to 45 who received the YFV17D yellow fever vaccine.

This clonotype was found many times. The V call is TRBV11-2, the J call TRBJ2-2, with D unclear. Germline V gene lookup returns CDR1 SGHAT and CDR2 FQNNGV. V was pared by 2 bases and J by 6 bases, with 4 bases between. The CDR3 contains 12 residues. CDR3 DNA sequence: TGTGCCAGCAGCTTAAGGCCCGGGGAGCTGTTTTTT. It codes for CASSLRPGELFF.

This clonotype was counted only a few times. CDR3 DNA: TGCGCCAGCAGCTTGGTAGGGAGTAGCGGCTACGAGCAGTACTTC. It is translated as CASSLVGSSGYEQYF. The gene calls are TRBV5-1 and TRBJ2-7, with D possibly matching TRBD2 (6 bases). Germline V gene data show CDR1 as SGHRS and CDR2 as YFSETQ. The CDR3 is 15 amino acids. The ends were cut back, 0 bases at V and 3 bases at J, with 13 bases in the middle.

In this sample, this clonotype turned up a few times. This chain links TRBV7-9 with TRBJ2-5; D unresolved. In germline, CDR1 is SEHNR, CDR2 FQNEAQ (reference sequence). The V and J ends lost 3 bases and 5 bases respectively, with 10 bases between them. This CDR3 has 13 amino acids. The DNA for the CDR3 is TGTGCCAGCAGCTTTTCGGGTGGGGAGACCCAGTACTTC. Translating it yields CASSFSGGETQYF.

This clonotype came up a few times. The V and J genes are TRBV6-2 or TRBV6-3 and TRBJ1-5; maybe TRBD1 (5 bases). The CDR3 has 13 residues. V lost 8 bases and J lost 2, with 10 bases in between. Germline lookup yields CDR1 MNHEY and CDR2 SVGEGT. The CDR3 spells CASRWGGNQPQHF. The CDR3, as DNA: TGTGCCAGCCGTTGGGGGGGCAATCAGCCCCAGCATTTT.

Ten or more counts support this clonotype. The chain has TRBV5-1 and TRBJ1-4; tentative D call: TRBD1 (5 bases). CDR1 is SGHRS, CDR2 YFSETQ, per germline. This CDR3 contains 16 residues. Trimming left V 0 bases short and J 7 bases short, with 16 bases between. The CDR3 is CASSLGQGPDGEKLFF. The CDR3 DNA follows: TGCGCCAGCAGCTTGGGGCAGGGCCCCGACGGTGAAAAACTGTTTTTT.

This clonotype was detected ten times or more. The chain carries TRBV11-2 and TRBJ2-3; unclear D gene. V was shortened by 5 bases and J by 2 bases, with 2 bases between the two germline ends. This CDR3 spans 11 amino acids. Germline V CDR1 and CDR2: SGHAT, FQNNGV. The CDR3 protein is CASSITDTQYF. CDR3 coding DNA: TGTGCCAGCAGCATCACAGATACGCAGTATTTT.

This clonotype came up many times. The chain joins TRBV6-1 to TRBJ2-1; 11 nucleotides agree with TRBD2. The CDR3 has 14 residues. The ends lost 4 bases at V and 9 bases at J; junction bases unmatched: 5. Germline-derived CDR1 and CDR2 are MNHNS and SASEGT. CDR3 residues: CASSGTSGWAEQFF. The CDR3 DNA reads TGTGCCAGCAGTGGGACTAGCGGGTGGGCTGAGCAGTTCTTC.

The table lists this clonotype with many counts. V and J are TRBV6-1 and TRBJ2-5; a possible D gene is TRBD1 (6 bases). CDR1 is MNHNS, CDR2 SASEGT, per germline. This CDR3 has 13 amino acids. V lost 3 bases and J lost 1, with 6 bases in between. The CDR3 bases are TGTGCCAGCAGTGACAGGGGCCAAGAGACCCAGTACTTC. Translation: CASSDRGQETQYF.

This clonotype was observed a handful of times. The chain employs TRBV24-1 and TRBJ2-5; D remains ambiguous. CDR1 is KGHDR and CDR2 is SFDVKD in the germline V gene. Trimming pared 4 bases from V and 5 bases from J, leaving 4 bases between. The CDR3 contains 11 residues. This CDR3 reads CATSEDETQYF. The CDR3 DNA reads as TGTGCCACCAGTGAAGACGAGACCCAGTACTTC.

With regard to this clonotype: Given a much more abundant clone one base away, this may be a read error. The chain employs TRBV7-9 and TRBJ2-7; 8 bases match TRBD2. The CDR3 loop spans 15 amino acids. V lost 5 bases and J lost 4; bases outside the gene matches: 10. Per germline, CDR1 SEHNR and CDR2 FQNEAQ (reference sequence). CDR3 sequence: CASSTSGSRLYEQYF. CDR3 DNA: TGTGCCAGCAGCACTAGCGGATCGAGGTTGTACGAGCAGTACTTC.

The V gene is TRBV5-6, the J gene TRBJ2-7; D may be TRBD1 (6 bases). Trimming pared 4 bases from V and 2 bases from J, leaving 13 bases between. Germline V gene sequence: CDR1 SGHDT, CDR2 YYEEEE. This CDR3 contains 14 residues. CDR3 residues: CASSIGGDTYEQYF. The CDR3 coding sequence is TGTGCCAGCAGCATCGGTGGGGACACCTACGAGCAGTACTTC.

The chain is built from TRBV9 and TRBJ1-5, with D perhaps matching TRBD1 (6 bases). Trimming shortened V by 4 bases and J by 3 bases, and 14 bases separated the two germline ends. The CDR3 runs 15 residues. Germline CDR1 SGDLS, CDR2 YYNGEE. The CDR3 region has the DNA TGTGCCAGCAGCCTAGGGGGAGGGCCCAATCAGCCCCAGCATTTT. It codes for CASSLGGGPNQPQHF.

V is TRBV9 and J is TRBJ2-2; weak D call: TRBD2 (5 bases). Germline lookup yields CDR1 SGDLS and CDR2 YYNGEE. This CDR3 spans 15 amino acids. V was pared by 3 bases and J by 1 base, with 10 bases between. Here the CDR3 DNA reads TGTGCCAGCAGCGGAGGGCGGAAGAACACCGGGGAGCTGTTTTTT. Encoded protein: CASSGGRKNTGELFF. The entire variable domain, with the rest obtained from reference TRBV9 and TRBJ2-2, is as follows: DSGVTQTPKHLITATGQRVTLRCSPRSGDLSVYWYQQSLDQGLQFLIQYYNGEERAKGNILERFSAQQFPDLHSELNLSSLELGDSALYFCASSGGRKNTGELFFGEGSRLTVL.

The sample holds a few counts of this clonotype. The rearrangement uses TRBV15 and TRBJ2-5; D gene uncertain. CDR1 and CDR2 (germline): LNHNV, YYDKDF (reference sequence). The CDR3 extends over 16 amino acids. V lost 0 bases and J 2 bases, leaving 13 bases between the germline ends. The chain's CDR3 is CATSRESSVAQETQYF. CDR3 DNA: TGTGCCACCAGCAGAGAGTCCAGCGTTGCGCAAGAGACCCAGTACTTC.

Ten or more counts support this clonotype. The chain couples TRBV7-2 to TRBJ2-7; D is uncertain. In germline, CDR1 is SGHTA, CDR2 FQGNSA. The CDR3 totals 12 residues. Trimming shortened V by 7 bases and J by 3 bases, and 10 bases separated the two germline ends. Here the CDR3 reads CASTAEGYEQYF. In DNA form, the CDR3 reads TGTGCCAGCACAGCCGAAGGCTACGAGCAGTACTTC. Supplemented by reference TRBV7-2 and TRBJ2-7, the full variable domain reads GAGVSQSPSNKVTEKGKDVELRCDPISGHTALYWYRQSLGQGLEFLIYFQGNSAPDKSGLPSDRFSAERTGGSVSTLTIQRTQQEDSAVYLCASTAEGYEQYFGPGTRLTVT.

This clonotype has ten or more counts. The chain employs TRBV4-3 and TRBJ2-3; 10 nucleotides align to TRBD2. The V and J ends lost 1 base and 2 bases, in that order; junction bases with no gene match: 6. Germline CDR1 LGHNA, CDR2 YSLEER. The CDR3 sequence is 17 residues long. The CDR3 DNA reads TGCGCCAGCAGCCAAGGGCCAGCGGGAGGGCCCACAGATACGCAGTATTTT. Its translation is CASSQGPAGGPTDTQYF.

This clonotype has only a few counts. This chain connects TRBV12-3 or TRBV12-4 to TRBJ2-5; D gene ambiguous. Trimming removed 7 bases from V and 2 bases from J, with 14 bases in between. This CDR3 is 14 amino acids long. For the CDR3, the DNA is TGTGCCAGCAAACTACAGAGCCGGCAAGAGACCCAGTACTTC. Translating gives CASKLQSRQETQYF.

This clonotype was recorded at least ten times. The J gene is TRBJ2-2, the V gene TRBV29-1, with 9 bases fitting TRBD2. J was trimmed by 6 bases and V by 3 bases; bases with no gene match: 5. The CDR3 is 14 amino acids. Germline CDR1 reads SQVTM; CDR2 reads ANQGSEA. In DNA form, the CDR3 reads TGCAGCGTTGAGCGGGAGGGCTTAGCCGGGGAGCTGTTTTTT. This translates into CSVEREGLAGELFF.

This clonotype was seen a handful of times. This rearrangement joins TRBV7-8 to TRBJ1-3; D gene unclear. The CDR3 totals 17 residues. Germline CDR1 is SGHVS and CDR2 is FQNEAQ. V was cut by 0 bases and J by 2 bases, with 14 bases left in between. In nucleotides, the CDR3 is TGTGCCAGCAGCTTAGCGGACCGGGCTTTGACTGGAAACACCATATATTTT. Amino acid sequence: CASSLADRALTGNTIYF.

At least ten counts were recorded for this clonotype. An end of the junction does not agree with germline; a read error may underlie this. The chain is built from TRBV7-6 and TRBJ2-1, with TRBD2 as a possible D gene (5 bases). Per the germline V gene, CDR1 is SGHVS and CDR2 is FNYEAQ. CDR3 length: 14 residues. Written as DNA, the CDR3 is TGTGCCAGCAGCCTAGCCCCGGGTGGGTATGAGCAGTTCTTC. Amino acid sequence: CASSLAPGGYEQFF.